This T cell receptor (beta chain) originates from a study of blood T cell repertoires in COVID-19. The method was immunoSEQ multiplex PCR; TCRdb's version includes in-frame clones alone and lacks a portion of them. The table records more than 90,000 clones, around 90% of them present only once. Trimming took 0 bases from V and 6 from J, leaving 11 bases between them. CDR3 length: 14 amino acids. The V gene's germline CDR1 is SGHRS and CDR2 YFSETQ. This clone was found once. The sequence was obtained from a human donor in a cohort sampled during active COVID-19. The sequencing input was peripheral blood. The V gene is TRBV5-1, the J gene TRBJ2-3, with D possibly matching TRBD1 (6 bases). CDR3: CASSLGDKGDTQYF. The CDR3 DNA is TGCGCCAGCAGCTTGGGGGACAAGGGGGATACGCAGTATTTT.